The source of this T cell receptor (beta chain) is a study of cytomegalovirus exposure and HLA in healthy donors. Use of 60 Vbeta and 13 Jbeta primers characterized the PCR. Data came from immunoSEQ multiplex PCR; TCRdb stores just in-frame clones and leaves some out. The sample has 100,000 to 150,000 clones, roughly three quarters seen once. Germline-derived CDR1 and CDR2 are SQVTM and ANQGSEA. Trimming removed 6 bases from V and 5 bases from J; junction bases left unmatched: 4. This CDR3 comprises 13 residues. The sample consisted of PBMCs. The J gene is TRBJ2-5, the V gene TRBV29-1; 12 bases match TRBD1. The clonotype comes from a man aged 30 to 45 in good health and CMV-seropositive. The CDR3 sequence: CSVGTGGRETQYF. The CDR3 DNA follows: TGCAGCGTAGGGACAGGGGGCCGGGAGACCCAGTACTTC.